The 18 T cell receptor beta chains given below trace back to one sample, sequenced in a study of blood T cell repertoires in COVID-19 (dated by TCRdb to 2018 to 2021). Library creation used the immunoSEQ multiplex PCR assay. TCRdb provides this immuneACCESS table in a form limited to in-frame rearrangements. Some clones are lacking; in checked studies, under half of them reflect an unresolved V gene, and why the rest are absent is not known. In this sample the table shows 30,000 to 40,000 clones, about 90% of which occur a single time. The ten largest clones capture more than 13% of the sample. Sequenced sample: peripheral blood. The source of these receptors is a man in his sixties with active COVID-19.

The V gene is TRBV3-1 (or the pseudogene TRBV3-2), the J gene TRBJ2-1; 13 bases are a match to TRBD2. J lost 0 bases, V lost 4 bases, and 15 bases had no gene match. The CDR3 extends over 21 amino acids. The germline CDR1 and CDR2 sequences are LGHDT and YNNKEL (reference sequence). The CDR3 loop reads CASSLVPTGTSGISSYNEQFF. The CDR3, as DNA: TGTGCCAGCAGCCTTGTTCCCACCGGGACTAGCGGGATAAGCTCCTACAATGAGCAGTTCTTC.

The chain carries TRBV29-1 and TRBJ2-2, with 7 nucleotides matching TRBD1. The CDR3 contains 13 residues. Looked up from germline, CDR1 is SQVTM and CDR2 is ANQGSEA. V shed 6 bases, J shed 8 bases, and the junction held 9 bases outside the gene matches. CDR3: CSVAQDRSGELFF. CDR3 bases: TGCAGCGTCGCCCAGGACAGGTCAGGGGAGCTGTTTTTT.

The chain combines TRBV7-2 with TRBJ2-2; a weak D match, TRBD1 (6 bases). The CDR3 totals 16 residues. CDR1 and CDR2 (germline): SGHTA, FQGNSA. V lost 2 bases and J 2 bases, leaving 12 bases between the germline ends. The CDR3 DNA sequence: TGTGCCAGCAGCTTAAAGAGGGGGACCAACACCGGGGAGCTGTTTTTT. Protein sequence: CASSLKRGTNTGELFF.

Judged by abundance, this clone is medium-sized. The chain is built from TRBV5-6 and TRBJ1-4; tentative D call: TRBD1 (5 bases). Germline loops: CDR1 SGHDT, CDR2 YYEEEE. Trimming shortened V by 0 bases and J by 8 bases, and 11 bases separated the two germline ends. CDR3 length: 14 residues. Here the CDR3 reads CASSLEQGKEKLFF. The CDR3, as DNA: TGTGCCAGCAGCTTGGAGCAGGGAAAGGAAAAACTGTTTTTT.

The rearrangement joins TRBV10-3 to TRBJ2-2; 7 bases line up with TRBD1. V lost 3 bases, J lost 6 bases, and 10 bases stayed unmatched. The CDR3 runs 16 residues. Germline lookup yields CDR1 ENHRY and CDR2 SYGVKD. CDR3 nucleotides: TGTGCCATCAGTGACCCCGGACAGGCTCTATCCGGGGAGCTGTTTTTT. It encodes CAISDPGQALSGELFF.

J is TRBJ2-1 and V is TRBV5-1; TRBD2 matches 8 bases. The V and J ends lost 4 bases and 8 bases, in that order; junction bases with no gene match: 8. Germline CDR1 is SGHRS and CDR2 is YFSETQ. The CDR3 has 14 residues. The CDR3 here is CASSAGTSSHEQFF. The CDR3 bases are TGCGCCAGCAGCGCCGGGACTAGTTCTCATGAGCAGTTCTTC. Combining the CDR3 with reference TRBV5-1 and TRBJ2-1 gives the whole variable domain KAGVTQTPRYLIKTRGQQVTLSCSPISGHRSVSWYQQTPGQGLQFLFEYFSETQRNKGNFPGRFSGRQFSNSRSEMNVSTLELGDSALYLCASSAGTSSHEQFFGPGTRLTVL.

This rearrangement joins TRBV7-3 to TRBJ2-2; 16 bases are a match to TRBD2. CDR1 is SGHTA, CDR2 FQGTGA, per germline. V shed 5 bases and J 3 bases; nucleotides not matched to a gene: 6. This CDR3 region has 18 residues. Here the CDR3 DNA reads TGTGCCAGCAGCCCACAGGGACTAGCGGGAGGGGACACCGGGGAGCTGTTTTTT. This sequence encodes CASSPQGLAGGDTGELFF.

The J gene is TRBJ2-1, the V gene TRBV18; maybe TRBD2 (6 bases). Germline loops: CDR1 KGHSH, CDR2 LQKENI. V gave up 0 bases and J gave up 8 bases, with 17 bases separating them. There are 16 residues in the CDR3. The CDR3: CASSPPPRGPLDEQFF. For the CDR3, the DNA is TGTGCCAGCTCACCACCGCCGCGGGGACCCCTCGATGAGCAGTTCTTC.

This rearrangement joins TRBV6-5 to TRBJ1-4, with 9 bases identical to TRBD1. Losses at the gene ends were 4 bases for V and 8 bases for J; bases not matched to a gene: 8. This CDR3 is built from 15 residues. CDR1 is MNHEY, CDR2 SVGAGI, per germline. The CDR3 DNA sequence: TGTGCCAGCAGTTCCGCCGGGACAGGGCAAGAAAAACTGTTTTTT. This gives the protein CASSSAGTGQEKLFF.

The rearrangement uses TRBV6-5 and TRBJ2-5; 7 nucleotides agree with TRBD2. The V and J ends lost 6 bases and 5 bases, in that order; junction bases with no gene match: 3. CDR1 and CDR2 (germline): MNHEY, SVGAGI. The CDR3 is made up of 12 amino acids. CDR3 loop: CASRTSLETQYF. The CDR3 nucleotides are TGTGCCAGCAGGACTAGCTTGGAGACCCAGTACTTC.

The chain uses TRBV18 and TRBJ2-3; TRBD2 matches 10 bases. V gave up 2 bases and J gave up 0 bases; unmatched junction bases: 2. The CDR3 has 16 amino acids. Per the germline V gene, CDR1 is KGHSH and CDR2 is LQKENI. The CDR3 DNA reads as TGTGCCAGCTCACCAGGACTAGCGGATAGCACAGATACGCAGTATTTT. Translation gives CASSPGLADSTDTQYF.

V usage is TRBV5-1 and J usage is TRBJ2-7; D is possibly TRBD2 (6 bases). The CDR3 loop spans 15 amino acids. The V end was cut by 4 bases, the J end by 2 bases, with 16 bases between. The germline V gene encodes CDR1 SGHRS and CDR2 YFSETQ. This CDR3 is CASSALLSGTYEQYF. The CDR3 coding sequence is TGCGCCAGCAGCGCTTTGCTTAGCGGAACCTACGAGCAGTACTTC.

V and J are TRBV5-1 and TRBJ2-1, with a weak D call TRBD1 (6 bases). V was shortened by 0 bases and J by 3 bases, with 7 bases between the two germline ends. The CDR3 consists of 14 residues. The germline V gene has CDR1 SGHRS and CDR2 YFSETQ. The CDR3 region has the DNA TGCGCCAGCAGCTTGGACAGGGACTACAATGAGCAGTTCTTC. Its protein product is CASSLDRDYNEQFF.

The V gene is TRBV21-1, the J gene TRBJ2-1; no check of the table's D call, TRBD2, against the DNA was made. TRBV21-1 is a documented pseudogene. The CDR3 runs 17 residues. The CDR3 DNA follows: TGTGCCAGCGGACTAGCGGGAGTGGGATTTACCTACAATGAGCAGTTCTTC. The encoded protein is CASGLAGVGFTYNEQFF.

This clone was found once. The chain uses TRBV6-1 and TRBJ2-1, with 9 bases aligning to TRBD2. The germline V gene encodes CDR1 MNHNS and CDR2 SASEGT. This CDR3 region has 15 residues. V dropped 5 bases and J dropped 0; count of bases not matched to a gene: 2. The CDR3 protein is CASSLSGSSYNEQFF. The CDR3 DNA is TGTGCCAGCAGTCTTAGCGGGAGCTCCTACAATGAGCAGTTCTTC.

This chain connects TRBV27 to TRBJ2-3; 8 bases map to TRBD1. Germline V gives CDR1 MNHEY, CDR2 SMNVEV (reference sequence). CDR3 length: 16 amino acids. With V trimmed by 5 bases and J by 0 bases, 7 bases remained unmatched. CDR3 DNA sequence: TGTGCCAGCAGTCCCCTGACAGGGGCTAGCACAGATACGCAGTATTTT. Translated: CASSPLTGASTDTQYF.

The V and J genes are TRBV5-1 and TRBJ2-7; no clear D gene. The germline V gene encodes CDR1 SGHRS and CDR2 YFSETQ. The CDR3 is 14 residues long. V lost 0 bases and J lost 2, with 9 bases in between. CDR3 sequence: CASSLVVLPYEQYF. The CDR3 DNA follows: TGCGCCAGCAGCTTGGTTGTCCTCCCCTACGAGCAGTACTTC. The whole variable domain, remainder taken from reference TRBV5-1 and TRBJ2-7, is KAGVTQTPRYLIKTRGQQVTLSCSPISGHRSVSWYQQTPGQGLQFLFEYFSETQRNKGNFPGRFSGRQFSNSRSEMNVSTLELGDSALYLCASSLVVLPYEQYFGPGTRLTVT.

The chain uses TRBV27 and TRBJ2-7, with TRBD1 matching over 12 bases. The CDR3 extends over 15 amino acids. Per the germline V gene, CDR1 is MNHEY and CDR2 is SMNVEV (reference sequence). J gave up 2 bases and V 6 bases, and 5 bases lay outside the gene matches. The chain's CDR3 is CASSRDRGRTYEQYF. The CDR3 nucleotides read TGTGCCAGCAGCAGGGACAGGGGGCGCACCTACGAGCAGTACTTC.